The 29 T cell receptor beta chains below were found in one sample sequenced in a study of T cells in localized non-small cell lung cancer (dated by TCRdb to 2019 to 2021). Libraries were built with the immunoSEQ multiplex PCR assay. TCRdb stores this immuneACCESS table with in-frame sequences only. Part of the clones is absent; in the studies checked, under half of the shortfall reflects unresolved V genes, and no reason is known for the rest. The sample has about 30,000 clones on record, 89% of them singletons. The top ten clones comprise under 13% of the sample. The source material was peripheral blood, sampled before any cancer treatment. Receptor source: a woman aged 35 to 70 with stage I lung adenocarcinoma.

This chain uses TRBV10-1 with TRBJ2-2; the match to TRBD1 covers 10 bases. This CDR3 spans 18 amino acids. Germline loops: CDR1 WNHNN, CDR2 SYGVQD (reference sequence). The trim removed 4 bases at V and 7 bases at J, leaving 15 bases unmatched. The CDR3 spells CASSGPGQGPSRGGELFF. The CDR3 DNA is TGCGCCAGCAGTGGACCGGGACAGGGGCCCTCACGGGGCGGGGAGCTGTTTTTT.

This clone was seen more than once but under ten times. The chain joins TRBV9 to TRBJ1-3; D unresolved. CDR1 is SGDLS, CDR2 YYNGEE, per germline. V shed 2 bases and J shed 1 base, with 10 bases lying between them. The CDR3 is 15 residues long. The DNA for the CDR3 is TGTGCCAGCAGCGTGGACGGGTTTTCTGGAAACACCATATATTTT. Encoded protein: CASSVDGFSGNTIYF. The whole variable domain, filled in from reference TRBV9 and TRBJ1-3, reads DSGVTQTPKHLITATGQRVTLRCSPRSGDLSVYWYQQSLDQGLQFLIQYYNGEERAKGNILERFSAQQFPDLHSELNLSSLELGDSALYFCASSVDGFSGNTIYFGEGSWLTVV.

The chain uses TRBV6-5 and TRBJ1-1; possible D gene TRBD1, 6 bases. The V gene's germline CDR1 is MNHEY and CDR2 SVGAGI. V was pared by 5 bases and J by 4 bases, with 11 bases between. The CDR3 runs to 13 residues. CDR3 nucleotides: TGTGCCAGCAGTGGGGGGCCGGCCACTGAAGCTTTCTTT. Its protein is CASSGGPATEAFF.

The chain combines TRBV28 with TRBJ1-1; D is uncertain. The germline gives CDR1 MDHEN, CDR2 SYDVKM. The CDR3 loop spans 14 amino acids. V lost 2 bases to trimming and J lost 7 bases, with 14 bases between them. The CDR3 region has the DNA TGTGCCAGCAGTTTAGGCAGGCCATTCAGTGAAGCTTTCTTT. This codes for CASSLGRPFSEAFF.

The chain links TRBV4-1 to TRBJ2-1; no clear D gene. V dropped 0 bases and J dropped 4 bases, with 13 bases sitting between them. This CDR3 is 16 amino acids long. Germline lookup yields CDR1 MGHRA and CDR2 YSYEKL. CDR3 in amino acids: CASSQDRVPRYNEQFF. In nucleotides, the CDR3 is TGCGCCAGCAGCCAAGATCGGGTCCCACGGTACAATGAGCAGTTCTTC.

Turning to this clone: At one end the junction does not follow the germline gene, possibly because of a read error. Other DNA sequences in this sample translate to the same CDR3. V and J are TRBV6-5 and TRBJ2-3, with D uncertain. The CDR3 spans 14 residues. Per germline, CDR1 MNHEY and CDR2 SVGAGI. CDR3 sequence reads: CASSYSYNTDTQYF. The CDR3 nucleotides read TGTGCCAGCAGTTACTCCTATAACACAGATACACAGTATTTT.

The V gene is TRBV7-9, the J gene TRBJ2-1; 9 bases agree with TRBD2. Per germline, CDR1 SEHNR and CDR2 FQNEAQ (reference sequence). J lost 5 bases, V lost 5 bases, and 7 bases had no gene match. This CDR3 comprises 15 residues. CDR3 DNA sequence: TGTGCCAGCAGCCCCCGACTAGCGGTCAACAATGAGCAGTTCTTC. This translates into CASSPRLAVNNEQFF.

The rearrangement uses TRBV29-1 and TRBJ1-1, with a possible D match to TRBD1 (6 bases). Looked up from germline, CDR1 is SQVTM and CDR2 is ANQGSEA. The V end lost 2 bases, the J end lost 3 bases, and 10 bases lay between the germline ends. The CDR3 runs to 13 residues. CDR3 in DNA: TGCAGCGTTGAACGACAGGCCGACACTGAAGCTTTCTTT. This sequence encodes CSVERQADTEAFF.

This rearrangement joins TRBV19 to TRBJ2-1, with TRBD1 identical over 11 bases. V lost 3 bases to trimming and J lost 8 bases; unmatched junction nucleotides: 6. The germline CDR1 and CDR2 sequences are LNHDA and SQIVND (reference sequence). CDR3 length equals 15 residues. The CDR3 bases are TGTGCCAGTAGTATGAAGGGACAGGGGGGCTATGAGCAGTTCTTC. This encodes CASSMKGQGGYEQFF.

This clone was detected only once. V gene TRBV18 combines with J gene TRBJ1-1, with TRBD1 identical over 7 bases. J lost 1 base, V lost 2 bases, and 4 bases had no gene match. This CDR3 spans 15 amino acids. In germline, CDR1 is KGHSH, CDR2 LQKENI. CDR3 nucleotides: TGTGCCAGCTCACCATTAGGACAGGAGAACACTGAAGCTTTCTTT. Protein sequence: CASSPLGQENTEAFF. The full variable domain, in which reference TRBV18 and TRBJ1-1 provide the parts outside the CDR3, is NAGVMQNPRHLVRRRGQEARLRCSPMKGHSHVYWYRQLPEEGLKFMVYLQKENIIDESGMPKERFSAEFPKEGPSILRIQQVVRGDSAAYFCASSPLGQENTEAFFGQGTRLTVV.

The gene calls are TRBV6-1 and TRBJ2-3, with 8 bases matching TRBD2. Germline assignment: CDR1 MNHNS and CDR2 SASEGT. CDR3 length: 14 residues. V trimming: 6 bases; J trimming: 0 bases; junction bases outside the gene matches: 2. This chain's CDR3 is CASRLAVSTDTQYF. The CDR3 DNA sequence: TGTGCCAGCAGACTAGCGGTTAGCACAGATACGCAGTATTTT.

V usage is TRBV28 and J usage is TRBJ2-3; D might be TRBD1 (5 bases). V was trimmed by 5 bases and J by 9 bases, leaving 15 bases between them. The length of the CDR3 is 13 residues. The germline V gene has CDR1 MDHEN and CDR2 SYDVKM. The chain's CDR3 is CASSARQPRTQYF. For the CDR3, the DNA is TGTGCCAGCAGTGCCCGACAGCCTCGGACGCAGTATTTT.

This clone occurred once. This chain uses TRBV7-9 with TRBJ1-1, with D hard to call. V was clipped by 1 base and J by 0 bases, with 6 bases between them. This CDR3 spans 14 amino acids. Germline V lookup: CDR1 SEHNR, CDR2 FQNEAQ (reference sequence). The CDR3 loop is CASSLVQVNTEAFF. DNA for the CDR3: TGTGCCAGCAGCTTAGTACAAGTGAACACTGAAGCTTTCTTT. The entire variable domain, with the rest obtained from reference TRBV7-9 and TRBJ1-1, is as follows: DTGVSQNPRHKITKRGQNVTFRCDPISEHNRLYWYRQTLGQGPEFLTYFQNEAQLEKSRLLSDRFSAERPKGSFSTLEIQRTEQGDSAMYLCASSLVQVNTEAFFGQGTRLTVV.

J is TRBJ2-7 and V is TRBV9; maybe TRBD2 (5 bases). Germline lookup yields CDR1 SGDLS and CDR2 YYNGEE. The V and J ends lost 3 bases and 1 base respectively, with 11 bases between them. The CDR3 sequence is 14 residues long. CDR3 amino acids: CASSAPGKSYEQYF. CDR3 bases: TGTGCCAGCAGCGCCCCGGGGAAGTCCTACGAGCAGTACTTC.

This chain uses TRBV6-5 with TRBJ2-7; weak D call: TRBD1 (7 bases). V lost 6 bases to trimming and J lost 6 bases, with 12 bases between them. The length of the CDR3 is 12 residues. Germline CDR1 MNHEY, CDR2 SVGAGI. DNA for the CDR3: TGTGCCAGCAGCAGGAGGGGGCTCGAGCAGTACTTC. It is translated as CASSRRGLEQYF.

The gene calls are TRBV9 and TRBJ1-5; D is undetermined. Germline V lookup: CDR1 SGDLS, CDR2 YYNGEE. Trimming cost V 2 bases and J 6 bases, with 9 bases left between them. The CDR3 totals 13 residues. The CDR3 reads CASSVGERQPQHF. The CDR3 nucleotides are TGTGCCAGCAGCGTGGGAGAGCGTCAGCCCCAGCATTTT.

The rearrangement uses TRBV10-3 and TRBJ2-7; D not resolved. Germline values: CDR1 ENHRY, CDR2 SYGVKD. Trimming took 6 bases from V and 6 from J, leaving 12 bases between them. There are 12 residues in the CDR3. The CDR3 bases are TGTGCCATCAGCTACGACAAGGGCGAGCAGTACTTC. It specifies CAISYDKGEQYF.

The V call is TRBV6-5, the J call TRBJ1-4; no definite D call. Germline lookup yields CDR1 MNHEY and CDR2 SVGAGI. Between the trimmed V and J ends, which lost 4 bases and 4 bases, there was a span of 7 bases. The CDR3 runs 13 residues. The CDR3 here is CASSSDGNEKLFF. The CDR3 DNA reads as TGTGCCAGCAGTTCTGACGGTAATGAAAAACTGTTTTTT.

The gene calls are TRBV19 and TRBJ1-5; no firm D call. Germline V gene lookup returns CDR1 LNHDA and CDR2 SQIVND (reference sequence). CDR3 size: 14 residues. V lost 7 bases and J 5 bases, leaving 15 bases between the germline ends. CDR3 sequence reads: CASTPTVPDQPQHF. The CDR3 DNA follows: TGTGCCAGTACCCCGACGGTCCCCGATCAGCCCCAGCATTTT. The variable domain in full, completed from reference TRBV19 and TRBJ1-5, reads DGGITQSPKYLFRKEGQNVTLSCEQNLNHDAMYWYRQDPGQGLRLIYYSQIVNDFQKGDIAEGYSVSREKKESFPLTVTSAQKNPTAFYLCASTPTVPDQPQHFGDGTRLSIL.

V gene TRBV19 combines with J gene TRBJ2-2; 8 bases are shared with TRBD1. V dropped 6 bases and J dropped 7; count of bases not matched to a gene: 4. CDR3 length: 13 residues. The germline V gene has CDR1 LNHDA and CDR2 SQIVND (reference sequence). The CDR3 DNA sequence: TGTGCCAGTAGCGACAGGGGTTACGGGGAGCTGTTTTTT. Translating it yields CASSDRGYGELFF. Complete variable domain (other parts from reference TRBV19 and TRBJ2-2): DGGITQSPKYLFRKEGQNVTLSCEQNLNHDAMYWYRQDPGQGLRLIYYSQIVNDFQKGDIAEGYSVSREKKESFPLTVTSAQKNPTAFYLCASSDRGYGELFFGEGSRLTVL.

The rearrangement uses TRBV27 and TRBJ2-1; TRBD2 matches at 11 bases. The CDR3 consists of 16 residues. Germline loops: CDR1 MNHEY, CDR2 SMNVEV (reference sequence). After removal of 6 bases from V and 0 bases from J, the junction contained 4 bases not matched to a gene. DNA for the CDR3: TGTGCCAGCAGCTCCCTAGCGGGAGGCTCCTACAATGAGCAGTTCTTC. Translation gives CASSSLAGGSYNEQFF.

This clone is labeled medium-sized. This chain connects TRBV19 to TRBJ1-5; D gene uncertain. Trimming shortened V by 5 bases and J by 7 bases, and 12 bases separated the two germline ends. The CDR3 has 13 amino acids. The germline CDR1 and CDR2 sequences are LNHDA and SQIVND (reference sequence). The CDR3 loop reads CASSDDKRQPQHF. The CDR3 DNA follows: TGTGCCAGTAGTGATGACAAGCGGCAGCCCCAGCATTTT.

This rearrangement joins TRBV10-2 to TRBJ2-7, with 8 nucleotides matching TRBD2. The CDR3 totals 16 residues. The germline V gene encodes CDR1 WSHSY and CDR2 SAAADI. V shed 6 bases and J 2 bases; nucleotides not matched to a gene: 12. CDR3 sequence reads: CASRGGSGRFPYEQYF. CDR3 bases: TGCGCCAGCAGGGGGGGGAGCGGGAGATTTCCCTACGAGCAGTACTTC.

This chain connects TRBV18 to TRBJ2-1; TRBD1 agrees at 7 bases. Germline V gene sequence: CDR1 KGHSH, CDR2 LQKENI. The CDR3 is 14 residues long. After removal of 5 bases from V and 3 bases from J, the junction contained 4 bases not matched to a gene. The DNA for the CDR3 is TGTGCCAGCTCAGACAGGGCTAACTACAATGAGCAGTTCTTC. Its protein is CASSDRANYNEQFF.

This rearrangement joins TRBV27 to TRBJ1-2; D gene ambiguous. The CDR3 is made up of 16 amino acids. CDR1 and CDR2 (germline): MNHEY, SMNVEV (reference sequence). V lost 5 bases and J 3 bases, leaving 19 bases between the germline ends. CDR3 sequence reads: CASSPTSYWTDYGYTF. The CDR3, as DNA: TGTGCCAGCAGTCCTACTTCATATTGGACGGACTATGGCTACACCTTC.

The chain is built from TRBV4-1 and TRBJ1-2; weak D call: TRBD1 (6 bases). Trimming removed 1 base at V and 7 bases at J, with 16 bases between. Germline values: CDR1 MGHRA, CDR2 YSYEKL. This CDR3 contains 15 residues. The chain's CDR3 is CASSQVLHTTGGYTF. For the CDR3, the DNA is TGCGCCAGCAGCCAAGTCCTGCACACGACAGGTGGCTACACCTTC.

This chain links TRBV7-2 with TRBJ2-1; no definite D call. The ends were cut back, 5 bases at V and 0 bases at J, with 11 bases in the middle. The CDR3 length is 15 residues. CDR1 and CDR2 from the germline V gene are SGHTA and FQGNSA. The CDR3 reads CASSPASSSYNEQFF. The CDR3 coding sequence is TGTGCCAGCAGCCCGGCATCGAGCTCCTACAATGAGCAGTTCTTC.

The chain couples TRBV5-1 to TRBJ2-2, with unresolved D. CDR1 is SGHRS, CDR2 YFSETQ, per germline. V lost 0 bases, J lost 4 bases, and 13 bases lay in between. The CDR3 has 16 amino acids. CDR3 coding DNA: TGCGCCAGCAGCTTGGTATCCTCCGCAGGCACCGGGGAGCTGTTTTTT. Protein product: CASSLVSSAGTGELFF.

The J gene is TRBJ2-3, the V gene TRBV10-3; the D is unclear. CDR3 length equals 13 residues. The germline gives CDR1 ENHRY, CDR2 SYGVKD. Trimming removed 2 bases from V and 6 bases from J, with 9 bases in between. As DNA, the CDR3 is TGTGCCATCAGTGAGCCCCCGGCGGATACGCAGTATTTT. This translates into CAISEPPADTQYF.